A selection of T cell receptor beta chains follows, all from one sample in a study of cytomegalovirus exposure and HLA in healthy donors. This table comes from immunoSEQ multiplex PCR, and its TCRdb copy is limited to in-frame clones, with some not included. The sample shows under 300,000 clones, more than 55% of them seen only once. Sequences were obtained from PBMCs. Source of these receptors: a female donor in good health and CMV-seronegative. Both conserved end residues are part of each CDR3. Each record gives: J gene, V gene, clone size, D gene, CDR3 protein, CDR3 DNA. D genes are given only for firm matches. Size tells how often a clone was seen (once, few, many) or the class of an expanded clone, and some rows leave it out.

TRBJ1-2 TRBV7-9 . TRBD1 CASSLDGQGHGYTF TGTGCCAGCAGCTTAGATGGACAGGGACATGGCTACACCTTC
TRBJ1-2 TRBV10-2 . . CASLGVGYGYTF TGCGCCAGCTTAGGGGTTGGCTATGGCTACACCTTC
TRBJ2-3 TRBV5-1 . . CASSLTSRVPDTQYF TGCGCCAGCAGCTTGACTAGCCGGGTCCCAGATACGCAGTATTTT
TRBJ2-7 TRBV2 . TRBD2 CASSEALLAGGNEQSF TGTGCCAGCAGTGAAGCGCTTTTAGCGGGAGGGAACGAGCAGTCCTTC
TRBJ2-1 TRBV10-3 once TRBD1 CAISGTGDEQFF TGTGCCATCAGCGGGACAGGGGATGAGCAGTTCTTC
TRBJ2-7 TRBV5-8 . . CASSLRDTLYEQYF TGTGCCAGCAGTCTCCGGGACACACTCTACGAGCAGTACTTC
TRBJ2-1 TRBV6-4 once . CASSEDSSYNEQFF TGTGCCAGCAGTGAGGACAGCTCCTACAATGAGCAGTTCTTC
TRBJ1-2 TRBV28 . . CASSWRLRDGYTF TGTGCCAGCAGTTGGCGGCTACGAGATGGCTACACCTTC
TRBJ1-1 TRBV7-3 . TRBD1 CASGDSGEEAFF TGTGCCAGCGGGGACAGTGGGGAAGAAGCTTTCTTT
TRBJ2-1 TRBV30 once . CAWSETEQGEQFF TGTGCCTGGAGTGAAACAGAGCAGGGGGAGCAGTTCTTC
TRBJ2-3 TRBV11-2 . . CASSFSPAVAQYF TGTGCCAGCAGCTTCTCCCCGGCGGTTGCGCAGTATTTT
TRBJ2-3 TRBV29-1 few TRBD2 CSVEMTSGNPDTQYF TGCAGCGTTGAAATGACTAGCGGGAATCCAGATACGCAGTATTTT
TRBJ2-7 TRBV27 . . CARMGGLSSYEQYF TGTGCCAGGATGGGCGGGCTGAGCTCCTACGAGCAGTACTTC
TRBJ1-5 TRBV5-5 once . CASSLSEISNQPQHF TGTGCCAGCAGCTTGAGCGAGATTAGCAATCAGCCCCAGCATTTT
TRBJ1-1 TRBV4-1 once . CASSLGQNAMNTEAFF TGCGCCAGCAGCCTCGGACAGAATGCAATGAACACTGAAGCTTTCTTT
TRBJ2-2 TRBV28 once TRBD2 CASSLGLAGRSGELFF TGTGCCAGCAGTTTGGGGTTAGCGGGACGTTCCGGGGAGCTGTTTTTT
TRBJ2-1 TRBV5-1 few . CASSLVPGWNEQFF TGCGCCAGCAGCTTGGTTCCAGGGTGGAATGAGCAGTTCTTC
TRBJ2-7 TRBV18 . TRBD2 CASSPGTSGYEQYF TGTGCCAGCTCACCCGGGACTAGCGGATACGAGCAGTACTTC
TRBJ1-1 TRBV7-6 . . CASSLASGGTEAFF TGTGCCAGCAGCTTAGCCAGCGGGGGGACTGAAGCTTTCTTT
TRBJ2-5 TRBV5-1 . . CASSQQGETQYF TGCGCCAGCAGTCAACAGGGAGAGACCCAGTACTTC
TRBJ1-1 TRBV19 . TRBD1 CASSRQGTEAFF TGTGCCAGTAGTAGACAGGGCACTGAAGCTTTCTTT
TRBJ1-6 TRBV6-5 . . CASNKRGSYNSPLHF TGTGCCAGCAACAAACGAGGGTCCTATAATTCACCCCTCCACTTT
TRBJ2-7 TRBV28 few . CASSLYESGPYEQYF TGTGCCAGCAGTTTATATGAAAGCGGGCCCTACGAGCAGTACTTC